Below, 7 T cell receptor beta chains from the same sample are listed, as sequenced in a study of blood T cells in healthy people across ages. The second PCR ran about 6 to 12 cycles with a sample-barcoded 5' primer and J-beta primers. A single record per CDR3 protein comes from TCRdb applying MiXCR to the 5' RACE reads. The table shows roughly 1,800,000 distinct CDR3 sequences, with around 48% occurring only once. Sequenced input: blood. The receptors here all came from a woman aged 40-49 years in good health.

This chain joins TRBV20-1 and TRBJ2-1; maybe TRBD2 (6 bases). Trimming shortened V by 4 bases and J by 8 bases, and 18 bases separated the two germline ends. The CDR3 runs to 14 residues. Germline CDR1 DFQATT, CDR2 SNEGSKA (reference sequence). The CDR3 DNA follows: TGCAGTGCTACCCTAACGGCGGGGTTTCATGAGCAGTTCTTC. Translating it yields CSATLTAGFHEQFF.

The chain has TRBV7-2 and TRBJ2-7; D not certain. Trimming shortened V by 1 base and J by 6 bases, and 10 bases separated the two germline ends. Per the germline V gene, CDR1 is SGHTA and CDR2 is FQGNSA. This CDR3 comprises 13 residues. The CDR3 loop is CASSLVQRTEQYF. The DNA of the CDR3 is TGTGCCAGCAGCTTAGTACAGAGAACCGAGCAGTACTTC.

The genes are TRBV7-3 and TRBJ1-1, with D unresolved. The CDR3 totals 13 residues. Germline-derived CDR1 and CDR2 are SGHTA and FQGTGA. V lost 5 bases and J 4 bases, leaving 11 bases between the germline ends. The CDR3 DNA is TGTGCCAGCAGCCCTGAGCCCCGCACTGAAGCTTTCTTT. Protein: CASSPEPRTEAFF. The full variable domain, with the rest looked up from reference TRBV7-3 and TRBJ1-1, is GAGVSQTPSNKVTEKGKYVELRCDPISGHTALYWYRQSLGQGPEFLIYFQGTGAADDSGLPNDRFFAVRPEGSVSTLKIQRTERGDSAVYLCASSPEPRTEAFFGQGTRLTVV.

The count of this clonotype is one. The V gene is TRBV20-1, the J gene TRBJ2-3; 10 nucleotides agree with TRBD2. J was trimmed by 1 base and V by 3 bases; bases with no gene match: 7. Germline-derived CDR1 and CDR2 are DFQATT and SNEGSKA (reference sequence). This CDR3 is built from 16 residues. CDR3 region: CSASSAGGPGTDTQYF. DNA of the CDR3: TGCAGTGCTAGTTCAGCGGGGGGGCCCGGCACAGATACGCAGTATTTT.

This clonotype was observed a handful of times. The rearrangement links TRBV6-6 to TRBJ2-5; D possibly corresponds to TRBD1 (5 bases). Looked up from germline, CDR1 is MNHNY and CDR2 is SVGAGI (reference sequence). With 7 bases removed from V and 2 bases from J, the gap between germline ends came to 11 bases. CDR3 length equals 13 residues. CDR3 DNA: TGTGCCAGCAAGACAGTCGGACAAGAGACCCAGTACTTC. Translation gives CASKTVGQETQYF.

This chain joins TRBV14 and TRBJ1-6; 7 bases align to TRBD1. The junction had 7 bases not matched to a gene; V was cut back by 4 bases and J by 4 bases. Germline values: CDR1 SGHDN, CDR2 FVKESK. The CDR3 contains 16 residues. The chain's CDR3 is CASSPSTGTYNSPLHF. In nucleotides, the CDR3 is TGTGCCAGCAGCCCCTCGACAGGGACTTATAATTCACCCCTCCACTTT. The complete variable domain, with remaining parts taken from reference TRBV14 and TRBJ1-6, reads EAGVTQFPSHSVIEKGQTVTLRCDPISGHDNLYWYRRVMGKEIKFLLHFVKESKQDESGMPNNRFLAERTGGTYSTLKVQPAELEDSGVYFCASSPSTGTYNSPLHFGNGTRLTVT.

There are a few counts of this clonotype. The chain couples TRBV5-1 to TRBJ2-5; 7 bases are a match to TRBD2. From germline, CDR1 is SGHRS and CDR2 YFSETQ. V was clipped by 0 bases and J by 5 bases; unmatched bases: 7. The CDR3 is 15 amino acids. CDR3 protein: CASSLGSGVGETQYF. Written as DNA, the CDR3 is TGCGCCAGCAGCTTGGGAAGCGGGGTCGGGGAGACCCAGTACTTC.